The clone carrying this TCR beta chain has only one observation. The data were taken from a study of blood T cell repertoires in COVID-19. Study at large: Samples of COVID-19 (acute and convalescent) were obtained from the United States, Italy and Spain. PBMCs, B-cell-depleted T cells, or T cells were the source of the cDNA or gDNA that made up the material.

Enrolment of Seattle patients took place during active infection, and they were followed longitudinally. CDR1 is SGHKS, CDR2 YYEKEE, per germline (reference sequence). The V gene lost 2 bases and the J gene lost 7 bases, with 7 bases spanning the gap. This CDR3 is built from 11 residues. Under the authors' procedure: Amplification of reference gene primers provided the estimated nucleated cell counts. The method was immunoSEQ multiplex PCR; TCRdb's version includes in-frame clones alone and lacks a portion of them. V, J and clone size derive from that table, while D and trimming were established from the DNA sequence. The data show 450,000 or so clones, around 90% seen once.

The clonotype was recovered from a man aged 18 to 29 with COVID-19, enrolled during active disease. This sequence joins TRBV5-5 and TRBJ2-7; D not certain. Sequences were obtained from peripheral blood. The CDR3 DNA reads TGTGCCAGCAGCTTAATCGGGGAGCAGTACTTC. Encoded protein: CASSLIGEQYF.